This TCR beta chain is from a study of T cell responses to AZD1222 COVID-19 vaccine. Method: immunoSEQ multiplex PCR; TCRdb's copy keeps in-frame clones and lacks some. In the table there are tens of thousands of clones, more than 85% of which are singletons. This CDR3 comprises 14 residues. V gave up 5 bases and J gave up 5 bases, with 14 bases separating them. Germline V gives CDR1 SGHAT, CDR2 FQNNGV. The sequenced sample was peripheral blood, obtained on day 0 of AZD1222 vaccination. The rearrangement uses TRBV11-2 and TRBJ2-3; tentative D call: TRBD2 (7 bases). The source of this sequence is an adult in good health. The CDR3 bases are TGTGCCAGCAGCCTGGGGGGGCCCGGAGATACGCAGTATTTT. Translation: CASSLGGPGDTQYF. Based on the CDR3 plus reference TRBV11-2 and TRBJ2-3, the full variable domain is EAGVAQSPRYKIIEKRQSVAFWCNPISGHATLYWYQQILGQGPKLLIQFQNNGVVDDSQLPKDRFSAERLKGVDSTLKIQPAKLEDSAVYLCASSLGGPGDTQYFGPGTRLTVL.